This T cell receptor (beta chain) is drawn from a study of T cell repertoires in cytomegalovirus infection. Study-wide background: Indications came from public TCR beta signatures; they pointed to CMV infection and to a matching HLA type. Study results and caveats: Cumulative frequency of public TCR beta families picked out carriers of CMV plus the relevant HLA. What dominated the ex vivo response were HLA-C-restricted CMV-specific TCR beta clonotypes.

TCRdb re-called the reads with MiXCR, one entry per CDR3 protein. Of over 100,000 distinct CDR3 sequences listed, around 10% were seen once; the top ten hold around a third. This clonotype occurred many times. The antigen remains unidentified. CDR3 length: 16 amino acids. V trimming: 5 bases; J trimming: 5 bases; junction bases outside the gene matches: 8. The germline CDR1 and CDR2 sequences are SSHAT and FNYEAQ (reference sequence). Specimen: PBMCs, sequenced either directly or after in vitro stimulation (not recorded which). This clonotype was obtained from a human donor in good health (CMV status not recorded). Some clones in this sample may be carry-over from other donors' samples. This sequence joins TRBV7-7 and TRBJ2-5; 13 bases agree with TRBD2. The CDR3 protein is CASSLGLAGVEETQYF. CDR3 DNA: TGTGCCAGCAGCCTCGGACTAGCGGGAGTTGAGGAGACCCAGTACTTC. Variable domain in full (rest from reference TRBV7-7 and TRBJ2-5): GAGVSQSPRYKVTKRGQDVTLRCDPISSHATLYWYQQALGQGPEFLTYFNYEAQPDKSGLPSDRFSAERPEGSISTLTIQRTEQRDSAMYRCASSLGLAGVEETQYFGPGTRLLVL.